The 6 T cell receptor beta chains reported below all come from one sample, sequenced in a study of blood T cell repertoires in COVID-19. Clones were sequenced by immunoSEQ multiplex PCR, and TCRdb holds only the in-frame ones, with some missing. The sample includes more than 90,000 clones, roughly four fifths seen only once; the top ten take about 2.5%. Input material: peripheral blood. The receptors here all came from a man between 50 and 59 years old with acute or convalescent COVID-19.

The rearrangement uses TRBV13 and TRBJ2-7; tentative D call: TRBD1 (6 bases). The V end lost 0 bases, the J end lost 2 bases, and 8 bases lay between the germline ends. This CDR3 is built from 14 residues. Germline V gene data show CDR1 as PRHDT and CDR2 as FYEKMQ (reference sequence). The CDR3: CASSLGDSTYEQYF. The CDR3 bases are TGTGCCAGCAGCTTAGGGGACAGTACCTACGAGCAGTACTTC.

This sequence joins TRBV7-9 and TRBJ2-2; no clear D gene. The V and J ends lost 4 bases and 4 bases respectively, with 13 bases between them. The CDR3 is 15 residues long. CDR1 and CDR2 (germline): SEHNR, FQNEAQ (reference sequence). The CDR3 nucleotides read TGTGCCAGCAGCTCCCCGTATAGTCTCACCGGGGAGCTGTTTTTT. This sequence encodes CASSSPYSLTGELFF.

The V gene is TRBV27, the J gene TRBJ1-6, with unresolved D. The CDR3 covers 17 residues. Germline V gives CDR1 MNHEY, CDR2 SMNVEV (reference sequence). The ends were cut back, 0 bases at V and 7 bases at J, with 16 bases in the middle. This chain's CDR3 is CASSLSIATATNSPLHF. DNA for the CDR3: TGTGCCAGCAGTTTATCGATAGCTACGGCTACGAATTCACCCCTCCACTTT.

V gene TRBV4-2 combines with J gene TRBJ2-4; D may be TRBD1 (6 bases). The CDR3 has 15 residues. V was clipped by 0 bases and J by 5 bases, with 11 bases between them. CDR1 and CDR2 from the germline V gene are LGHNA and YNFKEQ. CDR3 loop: CASSQDGRGENIQYF. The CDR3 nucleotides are TGTGCCAGCAGCCAAGATGGCAGGGGAGAAAACATTCAGTACTTC.

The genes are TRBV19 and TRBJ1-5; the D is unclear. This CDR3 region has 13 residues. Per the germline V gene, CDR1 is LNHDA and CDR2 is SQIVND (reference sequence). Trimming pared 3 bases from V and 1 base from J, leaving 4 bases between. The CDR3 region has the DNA TGTGCCAGTAGTATGGGCAGCAATCAGCCCCAGCATTTT. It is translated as CASSMGSNQPQHF.

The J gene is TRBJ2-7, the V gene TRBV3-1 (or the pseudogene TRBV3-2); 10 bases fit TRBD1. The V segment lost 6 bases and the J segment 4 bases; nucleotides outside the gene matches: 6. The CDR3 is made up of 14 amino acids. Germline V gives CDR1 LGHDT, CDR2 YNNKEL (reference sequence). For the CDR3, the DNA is TGTGCCAGCAGAAGACAGGGGGCGGGGTACGAGCAGTACTTC. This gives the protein CASRRQGAGYEQYF.